This T cell receptor (beta chain) was observed in a study of follicular helper T cells after annual influenza vaccination. Sequencing was performed with immunoSEQ multiplex PCR; in TCRdb, only in-frame clones are kept and a portion is missing. The profile shows 6,500 to 10,000 clones, roughly four fifths of them singletons. CDR3 size: 15 residues. The germline V gene has CDR1 SGHTA and CDR2 FQGNSA. With 6 bases clipped from V and 4 bases from J, the junction kept 8 bases outside the gene matches. This sample's time point: 2014-2015 season, pre-vaccination. Before and after seasonal inactivated influenza vaccination, adults gave blood for sorting CD4 subsets for sequencing. Subjects lived in the community and lacked influenza vaccine within the prior 6 months.

The TCR sequence derives from an adult who received the influenza vaccine. The chain carries TRBV7-2 and TRBJ2-5, with TRBD1 matching 10 bases. The sample in question was CXCR5+ CD38- circulating T follicular helper cells from blood, obtained on the day of influenza vaccination. Subset given: circulating Tfh, non-naive CD4+CXCR5+PD-1+ (ICOS+CD38+ or ICOS-CD38-). CDR3 loop: CASRRQGARGETQYF. As DNA, the CDR3 is TGTGCCAGCAGAAGACAGGGGGCGAGGGGAGAGACCCAGTACTTC.